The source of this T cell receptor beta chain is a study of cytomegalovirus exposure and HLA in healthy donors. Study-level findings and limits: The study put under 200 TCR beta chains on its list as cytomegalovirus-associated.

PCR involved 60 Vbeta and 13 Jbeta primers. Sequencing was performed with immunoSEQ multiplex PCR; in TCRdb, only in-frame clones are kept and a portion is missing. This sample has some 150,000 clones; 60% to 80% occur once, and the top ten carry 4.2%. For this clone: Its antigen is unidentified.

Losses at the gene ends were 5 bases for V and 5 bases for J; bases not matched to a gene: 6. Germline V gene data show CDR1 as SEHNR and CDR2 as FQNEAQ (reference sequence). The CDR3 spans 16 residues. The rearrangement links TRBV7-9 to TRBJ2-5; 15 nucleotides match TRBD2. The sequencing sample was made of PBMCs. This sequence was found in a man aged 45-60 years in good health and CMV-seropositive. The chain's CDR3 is CASSRRTSGGAETQYF. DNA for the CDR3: TGTGCCAGCAGCCGGAGGACTAGCGGGGGGGCGGAGACCCAGTACTTC.